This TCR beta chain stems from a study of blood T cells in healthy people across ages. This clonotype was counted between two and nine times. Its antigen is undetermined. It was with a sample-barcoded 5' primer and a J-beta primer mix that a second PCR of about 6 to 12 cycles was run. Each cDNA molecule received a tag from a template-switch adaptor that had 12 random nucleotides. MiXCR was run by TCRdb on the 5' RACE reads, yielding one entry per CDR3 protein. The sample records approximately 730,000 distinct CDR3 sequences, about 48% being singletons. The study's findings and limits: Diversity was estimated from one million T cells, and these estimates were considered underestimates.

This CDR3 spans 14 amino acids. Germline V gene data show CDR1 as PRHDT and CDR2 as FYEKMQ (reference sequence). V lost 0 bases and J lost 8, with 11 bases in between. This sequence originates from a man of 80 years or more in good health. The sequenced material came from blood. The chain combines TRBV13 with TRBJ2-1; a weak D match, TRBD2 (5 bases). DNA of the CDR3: TGTGCCAGCAGCTTAGGCCTTGAGGGCGATGAGCAGTTCTTC. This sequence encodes CASSLGLEGDEQFF.